The clone carrying this TCR beta chain was detected ten times or more. This specimen belongs to a study of blood T cells in healthy people across ages. The CDR3 is 16 amino acids. V was trimmed by 2 bases and J by 2 bases, leaving 10 bases between them. Per the germline V gene, CDR1 is SEHNR and CDR2 is FQNEAQ (reference sequence). The use of a sample-barcoded 5' primer and a J-beta primer mix characterized a second PCR of roughly 6 to 11 cycles. TCRdb re-analysed the 5' RACE reads in MiXCR, keeping a single row per CDR3 protein. The sample lists roughly 650,000 distinct CDR3 sequences; 32% were seen once.

Sequencing was done on a sample of blood. This clonotype was sampled from a woman of 80 years or more in good health. J is TRBJ2-6 and V is TRBV7-9, with D possibly matching TRBD2 (5 bases). CDR3 sequence: CASSLLGGPGANVLTF. Written as DNA, the CDR3 is TGTGCCAGCAGCTTACTTGGCGGGCCTGGGGCCAACGTCCTGACTTTC.